The 10 T cell receptor beta chains reported below all come from one sample, sequenced in a study of cytomegalovirus exposure and HLA in healthy donors. Primers: 60 Vbeta forward and 13 Jbeta reverse. Clones were read by immunoSEQ multiplex PCR, and TCRdb kept only the in-frame ones, dropping some. The sample records roughly 150,000 clones, 75% to 80% being singletons. Sample: PBMCs. These receptors originate from a male donor in good health and CMV-seronegative.

The chain is built from TRBV5-1 and TRBJ2-7; D may be TRBD1 (6 bases). CDR3 size: 12 residues. Trimming took 6 bases from V and 3 from J, leaving 10 bases between them. CDR1 is SGHRS and CDR2 is YFSETQ in the germline V gene. CDR3 sequence (DNA): TGCGCCAGCACTTCACAGGGCTACGAGCAGTACTTC. Its protein is CASTSQGYEQYF.

The chain is built from TRBV6-1 and TRBJ2-2; perhaps TRBD1 as D (6 bases). V was clipped by 4 bases and J by 1 base, with 13 bases between them. Germline CDR1 reads MNHNS; CDR2 reads SASEGT. The CDR3 extends over 16 amino acids. The DNA of the CDR3 is TGTGCCAGCAGTGCCGAAGGACAGTTGAACACCGGGGAGCTGTTTTTT. It encodes CASSAEGQLNTGELFF.

The chain joins TRBV5-5 to TRBJ2-3; 10 bases match TRBD2. The CDR3 is made up of 13 amino acids. The V gene's germline CDR1 is SGHKS and CDR2 YYEKEE (reference sequence). V dropped 4 bases and J dropped 5; count of bases not matched to a gene: 1. The CDR3 nucleotides are TGTGCCAGCAGCGGACTAGCGGAAGATACGCAGTATTTT. Protein sequence: CASSGLAEDTQYF.

This clone showed up just once. This chain joins TRBV7-6 and TRBJ2-3; 8 bases match TRBD1. The germline V gene has CDR1 SGHVS and CDR2 FNYEAQ. With V trimmed by 5 bases and J by 3 bases, 10 bases remained unmatched. The CDR3 totals 16 residues. CDR3 protein: CASSLQTGVMTDTQYF. The CDR3 nucleotides read TGTGCCAGCAGCCTACAGACAGGGGTTATGACAGATACGCAGTATTTT.

The rearrangement joins TRBV9 to TRBJ2-5; TRBD2 agrees at 8 bases. Germline V gene sequence: CDR1 SGDLS, CDR2 YYNGEE. Unmatched junction bases numbered 7, after V lost 0 bases and J lost 3 bases. The CDR3 is made up of 16 amino acids. CDR3 sequence: CASSVGSGGQKETQYF. CDR3 coding DNA: TGTGCCAGCAGCGTAGGGAGCGGGGGTCAAAAAGAGACCCAGTACTTC.

This chain links TRBV29-1 with TRBJ2-3; 9 bases match TRBD2. V shed 4 bases and J 1 base; nucleotides not matched to a gene: 9. Per the germline V gene, CDR1 is SQVTM and CDR2 is ANQGSEA. The CDR3 spans 16 residues. CDR3 sequence (DNA): TGCAGCGTTGGGGGCGGGGAGCGGGAGGGCACAGATACGCAGTATTTT. It translates to CSVGGGEREGTDTQYF.

This clone was seen more than once but under ten times. The J gene is TRBJ1-2, the V gene TRBV6-1; D is unclear. Trimming removed 4 bases from V and 3 bases from J, with 6 bases in between. CDR1 is MNHNS and CDR2 is SASEGT in the germline V gene. This CDR3 has 12 amino acids. The CDR3 reads CASSGPDYGYTF. The CDR3 DNA reads as TGTGCCAGCAGTGGGCCCGACTATGGCTACACCTTC.

This clone has more than one count but fewer than ten. The gene calls are TRBV4-1 and TRBJ1-6, with a tentative D call TRBD1 (6 bases). The CDR3 totals 15 residues. Trimming stripped 2 bases from V and 6 bases from J, with 11 bases between. In germline, CDR1 is MGHRA, CDR2 YSYEKL. For the CDR3, the DNA is TGCGCCAGCAGCCAATCAGGGGCGATTAATTCACCCCTCCACTTT. This gives the protein CASSQSGAINSPLHF.

V is TRBV5-1 and J is TRBJ2-3, with TRBD2 identical over 12 bases. From germline, CDR1 is SGHRS and CDR2 YFSETQ. There are 15 residues in the CDR3. J was trimmed by 10 bases and V by 4 bases; bases with no gene match: 10. CDR3 sequence: CASSPTGTSGLAQYF. CDR3 sequence (DNA): TGCGCCAGCAGCCCAACCGGGACTAGCGGGTTAGCGCAGTATTTT.

V is TRBV7-9 and J is TRBJ2-1; TRBD2 might be the D (5 bases). V was pared by 6 bases and J by 7 bases, with 22 bases between. This CDR3 is 16 amino acids long. The germline V gene encodes CDR1 SEHNR and CDR2 FQNEAQ (reference sequence). The CDR3 nucleotides read TGTGCCAGCAGACACGACCGGGAAACGCGGAGGAATGAGCAGTTCTTC. Amino acids: CASRHDRETRRNEQFF.